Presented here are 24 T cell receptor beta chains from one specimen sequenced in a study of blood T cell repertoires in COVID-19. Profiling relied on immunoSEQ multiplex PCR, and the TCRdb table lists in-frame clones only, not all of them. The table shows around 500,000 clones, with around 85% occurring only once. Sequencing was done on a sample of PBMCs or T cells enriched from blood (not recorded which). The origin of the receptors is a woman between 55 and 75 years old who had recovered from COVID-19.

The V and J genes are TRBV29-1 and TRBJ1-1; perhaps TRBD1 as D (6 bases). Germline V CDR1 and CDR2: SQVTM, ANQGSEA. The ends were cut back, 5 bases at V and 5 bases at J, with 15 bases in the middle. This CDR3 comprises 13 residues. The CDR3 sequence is CSVKGGARTEAFF. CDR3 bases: TGCAGCGTTAAGGGGGGGGCTCGGACTGAAGCTTTCTTT.

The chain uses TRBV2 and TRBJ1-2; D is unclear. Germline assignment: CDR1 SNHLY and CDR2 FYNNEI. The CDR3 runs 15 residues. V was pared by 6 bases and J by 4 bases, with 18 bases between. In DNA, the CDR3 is TGTGCCAGCAGGCCAACGTACACAGAATTCTATGGCTACACCTTC. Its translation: CASRPTYTEFYGYTF.

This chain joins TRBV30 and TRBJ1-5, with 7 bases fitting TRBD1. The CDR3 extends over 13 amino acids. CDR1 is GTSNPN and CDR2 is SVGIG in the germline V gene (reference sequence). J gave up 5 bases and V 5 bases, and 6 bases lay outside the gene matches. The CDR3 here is CAWQRGLDQPQHF. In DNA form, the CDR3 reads TGTGCCTGGCAGAGGGGGCTAGATCAGCCCCAGCATTTT. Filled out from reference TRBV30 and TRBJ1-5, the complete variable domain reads SQTIHQWPATLVQPVGSPLSLECTVEGTSNPNLYWYRQAAGRGLQLLFYSVGIGQISSEVPQNLSASRPQDRQFILSSKKLLLSDSGFYLCAWQRGLDQPQHFGDGTRLSIL.

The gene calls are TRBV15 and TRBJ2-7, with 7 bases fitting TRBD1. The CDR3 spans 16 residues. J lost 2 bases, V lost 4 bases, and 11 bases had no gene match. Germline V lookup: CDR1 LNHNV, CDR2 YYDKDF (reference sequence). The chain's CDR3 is CATSTSVGTVAYEQYF. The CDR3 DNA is TGTGCCACCAGCACATCGGTCGGGACAGTCGCCTACGAGCAGTACTTC.

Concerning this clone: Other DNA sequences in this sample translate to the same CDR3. The CDR3 bases are TGTGCCAGCAGCTTGGGGACAGGGGGGAATCAGCCCCAGCATTTT. It yields the protein CASSLGTGGNQPQHF. The rearrangement links TRBV7-9 to TRBJ1-5, with 11 bases fitting TRBD1. CDR3 length equals 15 residues. CDR1 SEHNR and CDR2 FQNEAQ come from the germline V gene (reference sequence). Trimming at V came to 3 bases and at J to 4 bases, leaving 2 bases not matched to a gene.

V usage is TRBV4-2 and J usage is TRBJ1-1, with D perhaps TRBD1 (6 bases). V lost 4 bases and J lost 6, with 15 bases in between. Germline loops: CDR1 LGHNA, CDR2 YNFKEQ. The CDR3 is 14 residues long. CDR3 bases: TGTGCCAGCAGCCCCGGGATCGGGACACCTGAAGCTTTCTTT. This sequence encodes CASSPGIGTPEAFF.

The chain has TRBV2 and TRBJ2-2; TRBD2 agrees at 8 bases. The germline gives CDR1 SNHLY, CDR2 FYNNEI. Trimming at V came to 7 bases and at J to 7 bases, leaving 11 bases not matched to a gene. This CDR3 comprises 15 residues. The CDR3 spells CASTGPGGRIGELFF. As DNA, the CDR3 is TGTGCCAGCACAGGGCCGGGGGGGCGGATCGGGGAGCTGTTTTTT.

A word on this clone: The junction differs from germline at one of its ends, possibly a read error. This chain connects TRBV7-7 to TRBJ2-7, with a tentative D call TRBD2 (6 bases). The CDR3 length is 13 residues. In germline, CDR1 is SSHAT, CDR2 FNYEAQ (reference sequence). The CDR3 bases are TGTGCTAGCAGCTTGGGGGAGGTCCACGAGCAGTACTTC. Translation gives CASSLGEVHEQYF.

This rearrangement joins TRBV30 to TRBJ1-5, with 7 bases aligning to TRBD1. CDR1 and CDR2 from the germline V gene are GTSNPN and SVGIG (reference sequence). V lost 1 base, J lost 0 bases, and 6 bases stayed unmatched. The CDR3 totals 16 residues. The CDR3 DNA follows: TGTGCCTGGAGTGAGGGGGCAGGGGGTAGCAATCAGCCCCAGCATTTT. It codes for CAWSEGAGGSNQPQHF.

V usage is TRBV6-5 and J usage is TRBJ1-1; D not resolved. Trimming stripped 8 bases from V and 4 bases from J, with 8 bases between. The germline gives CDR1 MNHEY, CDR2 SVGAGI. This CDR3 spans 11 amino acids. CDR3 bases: TGTGCCAGCGGAGGGAGCACTGAAGCTTTCTTT. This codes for CASGGSTEAFF.

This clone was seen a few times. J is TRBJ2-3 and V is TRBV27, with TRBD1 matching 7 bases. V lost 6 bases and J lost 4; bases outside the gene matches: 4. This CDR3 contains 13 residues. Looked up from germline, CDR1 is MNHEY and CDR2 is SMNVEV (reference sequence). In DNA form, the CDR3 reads TGTGCCAGCAGACGGACAGGTTCAGATACGCAGTATTTT. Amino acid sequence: CASRRTGSDTQYF.

The chain's CDR3 is CAAGGTGNEKLFF. DNA of the CDR3: TGTGCCGCAGGCGGGACAGGAAATGAAAAACTGTTTTTT. The chain employs TRBV5-4 and TRBJ1-4; TRBD1 matches 8 bases. V dropped 10 bases and J dropped 5; count of bases not matched to a gene: 7. CDR3 length: 13 amino acids. CDR1 SGHNT and CDR2 YYREEE come from the germline V gene (reference sequence).

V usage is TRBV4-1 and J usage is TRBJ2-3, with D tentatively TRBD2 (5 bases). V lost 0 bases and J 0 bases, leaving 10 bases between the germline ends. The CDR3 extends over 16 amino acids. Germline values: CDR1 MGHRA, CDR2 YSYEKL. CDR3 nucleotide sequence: TGCGCCAGCAGCCAAGAGGCTAGCTTTAGCACAGATACGCAGTATTTT. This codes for CASSQEASFSTDTQYF.

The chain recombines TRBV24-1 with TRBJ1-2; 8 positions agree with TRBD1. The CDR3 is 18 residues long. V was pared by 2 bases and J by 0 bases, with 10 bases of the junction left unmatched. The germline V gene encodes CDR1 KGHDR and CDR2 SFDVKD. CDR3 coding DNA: TGTGCCACCAGTGATTCGTTCAGTGGGACAGGCTCTAACTATGGCTACACCTTC. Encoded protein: CATSDSFSGTGSNYGYTF.

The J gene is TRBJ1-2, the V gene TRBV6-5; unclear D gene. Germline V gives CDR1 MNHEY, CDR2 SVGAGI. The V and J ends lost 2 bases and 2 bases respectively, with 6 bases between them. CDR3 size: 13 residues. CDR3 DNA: TGTGCCAGCAGTTACACACGAAACTATGGCTACACCTTC. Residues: CASSYTRNYGYTF.

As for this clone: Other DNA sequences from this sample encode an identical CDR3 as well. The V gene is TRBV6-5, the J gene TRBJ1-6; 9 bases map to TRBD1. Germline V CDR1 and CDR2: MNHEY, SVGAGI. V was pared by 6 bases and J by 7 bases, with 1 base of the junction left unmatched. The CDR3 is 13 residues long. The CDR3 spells CASRGQGNSPLHF. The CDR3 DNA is TGTGCCAGCAGGGGACAGGGAAATTCACCCCTCCACTTT.

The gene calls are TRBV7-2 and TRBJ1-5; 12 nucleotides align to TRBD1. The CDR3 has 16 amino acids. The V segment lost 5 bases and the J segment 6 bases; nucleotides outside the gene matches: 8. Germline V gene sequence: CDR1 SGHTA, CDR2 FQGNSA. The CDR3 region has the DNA TGTGCCAGCAGCACGAGGGACAGGGGGCATGGTCAGCCCCAGCATTTT. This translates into CASSTRDRGHGQPQHF.

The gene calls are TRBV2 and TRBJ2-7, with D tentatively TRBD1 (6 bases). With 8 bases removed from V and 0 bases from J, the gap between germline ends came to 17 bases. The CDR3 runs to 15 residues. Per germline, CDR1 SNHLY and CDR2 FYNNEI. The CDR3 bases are TGTGCCAGCGCCAGCATATGGACAGCCTCCTACGAGCAGTACTTC. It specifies CASASIWTASYEQYF. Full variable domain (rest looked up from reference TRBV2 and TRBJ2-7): EPEVTQTPSHQVTQMGQEVILRCVPISNHLYFYWYRQILGQKVEFLVSFYNNEISEKSEIFDDQFSVERPDGSNFTLKIRSTKLEDSAMYFCASASIWTASYEQYFGPGTRLTVT.

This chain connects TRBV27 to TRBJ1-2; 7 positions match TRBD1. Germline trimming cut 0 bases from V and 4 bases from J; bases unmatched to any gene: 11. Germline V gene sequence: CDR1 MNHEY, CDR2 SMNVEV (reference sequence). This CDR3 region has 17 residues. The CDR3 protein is CASSLSSNFRQGYGYTF. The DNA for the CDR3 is TGTGCCAGCAGTTTATCCAGTAATTTTCGACAGGGCTATGGCTACACCTTC.

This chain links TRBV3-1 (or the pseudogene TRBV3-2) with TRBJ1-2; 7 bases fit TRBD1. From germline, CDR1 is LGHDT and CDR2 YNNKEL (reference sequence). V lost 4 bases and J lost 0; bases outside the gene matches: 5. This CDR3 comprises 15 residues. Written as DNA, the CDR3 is TGTGCCAGCAGCCTCGACAGGGCCCCTAACTATGGCTACACCTTC. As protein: CASSLDRAPNYGYTF.

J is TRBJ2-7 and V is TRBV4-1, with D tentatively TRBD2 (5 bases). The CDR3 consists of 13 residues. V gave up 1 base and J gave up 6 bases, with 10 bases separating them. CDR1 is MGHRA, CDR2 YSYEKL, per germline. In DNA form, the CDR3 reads TGCGCCAGCAGCCAAGTACGAGGAGGCGAGCAGTACTTC. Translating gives CASSQVRGGEQYF.

CDR3 DNA: TGTGCCACCAGTGATTTCATGTCCGGGGAGACCCAGTACTTC. Translation gives CATSDFMSGETQYF. The chain is built from TRBV24-1 and TRBJ2-5, with D uncertain. CDR1 is KGHDR, CDR2 SFDVKD, per germline. V lost 1 base to trimming and J lost 5 bases, with 10 bases between them. This CDR3 comprises 14 residues.

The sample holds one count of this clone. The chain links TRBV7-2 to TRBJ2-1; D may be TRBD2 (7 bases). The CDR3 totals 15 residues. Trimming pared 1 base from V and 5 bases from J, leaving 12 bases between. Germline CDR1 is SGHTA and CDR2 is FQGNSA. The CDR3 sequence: CASSLGGGPNNEQFF. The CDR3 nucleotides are TGTGCCAGCAGCTTAGGGGGGGGGCCTAACAATGAGCAGTTCTTC.

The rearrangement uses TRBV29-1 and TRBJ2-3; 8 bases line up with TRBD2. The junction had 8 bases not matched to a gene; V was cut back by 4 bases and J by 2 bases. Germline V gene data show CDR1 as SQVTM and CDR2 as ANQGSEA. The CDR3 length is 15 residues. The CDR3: CSVVTGTRATDTQYF. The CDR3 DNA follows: TGCAGCGTTGTAACCGGGACTAGGGCCACAGATACGCAGTATTTT.